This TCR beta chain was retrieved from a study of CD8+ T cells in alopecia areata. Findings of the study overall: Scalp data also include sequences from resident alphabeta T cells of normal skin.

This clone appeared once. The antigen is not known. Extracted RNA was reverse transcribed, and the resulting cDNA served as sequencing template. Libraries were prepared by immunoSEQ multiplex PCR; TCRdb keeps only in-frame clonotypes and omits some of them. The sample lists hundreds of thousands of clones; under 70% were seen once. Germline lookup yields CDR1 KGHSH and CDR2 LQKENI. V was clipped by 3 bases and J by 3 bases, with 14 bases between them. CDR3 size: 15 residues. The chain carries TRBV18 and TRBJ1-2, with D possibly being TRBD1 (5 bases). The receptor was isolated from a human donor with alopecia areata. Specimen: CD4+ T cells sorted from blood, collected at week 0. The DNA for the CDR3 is TGTGCCAGCTCACCCTCGGGCAGGGAAGACTATGGCTACACCTTC. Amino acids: CASSPSGREDYGYTF. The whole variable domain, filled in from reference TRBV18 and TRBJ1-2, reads NAGVMQNPRHLVRRRGQEARLRCSPMKGHSHVYWYRQLPEEGLKFMVYLQKENIIDESGMPKERFSAEFPKEGPSILRIQQVVRGDSAAYFCASSPSGREDYGYTFGSGTRLTVV.